The rows below give T cell receptor beta chains drawn from one sample of a study of CD8 T cell repertoires and HIV-1 epitope variants. Repertoires were generated with immunoSEQ multiplex PCR, while TCRdb's copy carries only in-frame clones and drops some. Of under 100,000 clones listed, roughly four fifths are singletons. The sample consisted of uncultured baseline CD8+ T cells from peripheral blood mononuclear cells (PBMCs). The receptors were sampled from a male donor with HIV. Both conserved end residues are part of each CDR3. D genes are given only for firm matches. Clone size is shown for a subset of rows, as once, few, many or a class of expanded clone.

D	V	size	J	DNA	CDR3
-	TRBV19	-	TRBJ1-2	TGTGCCAGTAGCCCAGACCGAGAGGCGGAATATGGCTACACCTTC	CASSPDREAEYGYTF
-	TRBV28	-	TRBJ1-1	TGTGCCAGCAGCCCCCTCGGGCGTTCAGCTTTCTTT	CASSPLGRSAFF
TRBD2	TRBV7-2	few	TRBJ2-5	TGTGCCAGCAGCCGGAGCGGGAAAGAGACCCAGTACTTC	CASSRSGKETQYF
TRBD1	TRBV7-2	-	TRBJ2-7	TGTGCCAGCAGCCAGACCGGGACAGGGTTATACGAGCAGTACTTC	CASSQTGTGLYEQYF
-	TRBV27	-	TRBJ1-5	TGTGCCAGCAGAGTCCGGGGGGACGTCAATCAGCCCCAGCATTTT	CASRVRGDVNQPQHF
-	TRBV28	-	TRBJ1-5	TGTGCCAGCGGGTGGGGTAGGGGAGTTCAGCCCCAGCATTTT	CASGWGRGVQPQHF
TRBD2	TRBV6-4	few	TRBJ2-1	TGTGCCAGCAGTGTTCTAGCGGGGCCGGTGGGTGAGCAGTTCTTC	CASSVLAGPVGEQFF
TRBD1	TRBV5-5	once	TRBJ2-7	TGTGCCAGCAGCTTTGGGCAGGGGGCAGGGTACGAGCAGTACTTC	CASSFGQGAGYEQYF
-	TRBV19	-	TRBJ2-7	TGTGCCAGTAGTATCGGCCACCCAAGGGACGAGCAGTACTTC	CASSIGHPRDEQYF
TRBD1	TRBV10-1	-	TRBJ2-2	TGCGCCAGCAGGGACAGGATAAACACCGGGGAGCTGTTTTTT	CASRDRINTGELFF
-	TRBV10-3	-	TRBJ1-5	TGTGCCATCAGTGAGCTCCCGGGGATAAATCAGCCCCAGCATTTT	CAISELPGINQPQHF
-	TRBV6-6	-	TRBJ1-2	TGTGCCAGCAGTTATGCAGGGGATTACGGTGGCTACACCTTC	CASSYAGDYGGYTF
-	TRBV9	-	TRBJ1-3	TGTGCCAGCAGCGCCGAGGTCGGCACCATATATTTT	CASSAEVGTIYF
-	TRBV11-2	-	TRBJ1-1	TGTGCCAGCAGCTTAGTATCCCCCCCAGGGCAAGCTTTCTTT	CASSLVSPPGQAFF
-	TRBV28	-	TRBJ1-3	TGTGCCAGCAGACGGGACGGCGTTTACTCTGGAAACACCATATATTTT	CASRRDGVYSGNTIYF
TRBD2	TRBV7-9	-	TRBJ2-7	TGTGCCAGCAGGCCCTCGGGACTAGCGGGAGGGCCAGGGTCCTACGAGCAGTACTTC	CASRPSGLAGGPGSYEQYF
TRBD2	TRBV7-9	-	TRBJ2-3	TGTGCCACAGGGCTAGCGGGAAGCACAGATACGCAGTATTTT	CATGLAGSTDTQYF
TRBD2	TRBV11-2	-	TRBJ2-7	TGTGCCAGCAGCGCTAGCGGCTCCTACGAGCAGTACTTC	CASSASGSYEQYF
TRBD1	TRBV9	-	TRBJ1-6	TGTGCCAGCAGCGTTAGGGACAGGGGGCCTTCACCCCTCCACTTT	CASSVRDRGPSPLHF
-	TRBV7-2	-	TRBJ2-3	TGTGCCAGCAGCCCTCTAGCGCGCACAGATACGCAGTATTTT	CASSPLARTDTQYF
-	TRBV2	-	TRBJ2-5	TGTGCCAGCAGTGAAGGACGGGAGACCCAGTACTTC	CASSEGRETQYF
-	TRBV28	-	TRBJ2-3	TGTGCCAGCAGTTTCGATCCCCTAGTTTTCCCCACAGATACGCAGTATTTT	CASSFDPLVFPTDTQYF
-	TRBV7-9	-	TRBJ2-3	TGTGCCAGCAGCTTATGGCAGATCACAGATACGCAGTATTTT	CASSLWQITDTQYF
TRBD1	TRBV2	-	TRBJ1-5	TGTGCCAGCAGCCGAGGACAGGGTAGCAATCAGCCCCAGCATTTT	CASSRGQGSNQPQHF
-	TRBV7-3	-	TRBJ2-1	TGTGCCAGCAGCGCTAGTGCGCTTCATGAGCAGTTCTTC	CASSASALHEQFF
-	TRBV10-2	-	TRBJ1-5	TGCGCCAGCAGTGAGTTGGCAGAATATCAGCCCCAGCATTTT	CASSELAEYQPQHF
-	TRBV5-6	-	TRBJ1-5	TGTGCCAGCAGCTTGGCGAGTCCCGCCGGGAATCAGCCCCAGCATTTT	CASSLASPAGNQPQHF
-	TRBV2	-	TRBJ2-3	TGTGCCAGCAGTGACCTGGGTACGCAGTATTTT	CASSDLGTQYF
-	TRBV30	-	TRBJ1-6	TGTGCCTGGAATACGGGACACCTGAATTCACCCCTCCACTTT	CAWNTGHLNSPLHF
-	TRBV6-5	-	TRBJ1-5	TGTGCCAGCAGCTTTGGACAGCACAATCAGCCCCAGCATTTT	CASSFGQHNQPQHF
-	TRBV10-3	-	TRBJ2-4	TGTGCCATCAGTGAGTCGATTCGAGAGAATGGAGCCAAAAACATTCAGTACTTC	CAISESIRENGAKNIQYF
-	TRBV7-2	-	TRBJ2-7	TGTGCCAGCAGCTTAGAATTGTCCGGAGGTACCTACGAGCAGTACTTC	CASSLELSGGTYEQYF
-	TRBV7-9	-	TRBJ2-1	TGTGCCAGCAGCTTACGGCGGGGCTCCTACAATGAGCAGTTCTTC	CASSLRRGSYNEQFF
-	TRBV28	once	TRBJ2-7	TGTGCCAGCAGTTTAATTGGGACCGGCTACGAGCAGTACTTC	CASSLIGTGYEQYF
TRBD1	TRBV25-1	few	TRBJ1-2	TGTGCCAGCAGCAGGACAGGTGGTAACTATGGCTACACCTTC	CASSRTGGNYGYTF
-	TRBV7-9	-	TRBJ2-7	TGTGCCAGCAGCTTAGCAGGGGCGTACGAGCAGTACTTC	CASSLAGAYEQYF
-	TRBV5-1	-	TRBJ1-1	TGCGCCAGCAGCTTGGGTAGGGACACTGAAGCTTTCTTT	CASSLGRDTEAFF
-	TRBV5-5	-	TRBJ2-2	TGTGCCAGCAGCTCAGGCCAGGGTGGCACCGGGGAGCTGTTTTTT	CASSSGQGGTGELFF
TRBD1	TRBV7-9	-	TRBJ2-7	TGTGCCAGCAGCTTTGGGCAGGGGGCAGGGTACGAGCAGTACTTC	CASSFGQGAGYEQYF
-	TRBV6-5	-	TRBJ2-7	TGTGCCAGCAGTTACTCGGGGGGAGGCGTGTTTGACGAGCAGTACTTC	CASSYSGGGVFDEQYF
-	TRBV7-9	-	TRBJ1-2	TGTGCCAGCAGCCCCGGGACTAACTATGGCTACACCTTC	CASSPGTNYGYTF
-	TRBV7-9	-	TRBJ2-3	TGTGCCAGCAGCGTAGGTGACAGTTCAGATACGCAGTATTTT	CASSVGDSSDTQYF
TRBD2	TRBV6-6	-	TRBJ2-3	TGTGCCAGCAGATCCCCGGGACTAGAGACAGATACGCAGTATTTT	CASRSPGLETDTQYF
-	TRBV15	-	TRBJ1-2	TGTGCCACCAGCCGGGGGGGCGATCTCTATGGCTACACCTTC	CATSRGGDLYGYTF
TRBD1	TRBV7-2	once	TRBJ2-3	TGTGCCAGCAGCTTAGCACTTACAGGGGCCGCAGATACGCAGTATTTT	CASSLALTGAADTQYF
-	TRBV7-2	few	TRBJ2-3	TGTGCCAGCAGCCCGAATCCCACAGATACGCAGTATTTT	CASSPNPTDTQYF